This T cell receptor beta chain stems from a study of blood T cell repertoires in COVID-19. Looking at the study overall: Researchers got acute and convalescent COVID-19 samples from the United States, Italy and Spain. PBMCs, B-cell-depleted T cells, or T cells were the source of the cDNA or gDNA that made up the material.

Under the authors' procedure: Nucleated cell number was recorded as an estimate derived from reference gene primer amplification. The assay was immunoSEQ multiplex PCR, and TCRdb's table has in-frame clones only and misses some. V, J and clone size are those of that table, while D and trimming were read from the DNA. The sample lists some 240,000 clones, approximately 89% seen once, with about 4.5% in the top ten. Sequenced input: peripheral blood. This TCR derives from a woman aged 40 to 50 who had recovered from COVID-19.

CDR3 in amino acids: CASSDRGLTDTQYF. The CDR3 DNA reads TGTGCCAGTAGTGACAGGGGTCTTACAGATACGCAGTATTTT. The chain uses TRBV19 and TRBJ2-3; 8 bases fit TRBD1. There are 14 residues in the CDR3. Germline V CDR1 and CDR2: LNHDA, SQIVND (reference sequence). The V segment lost 5 bases and the J segment 3 bases; nucleotides outside the gene matches: 4.